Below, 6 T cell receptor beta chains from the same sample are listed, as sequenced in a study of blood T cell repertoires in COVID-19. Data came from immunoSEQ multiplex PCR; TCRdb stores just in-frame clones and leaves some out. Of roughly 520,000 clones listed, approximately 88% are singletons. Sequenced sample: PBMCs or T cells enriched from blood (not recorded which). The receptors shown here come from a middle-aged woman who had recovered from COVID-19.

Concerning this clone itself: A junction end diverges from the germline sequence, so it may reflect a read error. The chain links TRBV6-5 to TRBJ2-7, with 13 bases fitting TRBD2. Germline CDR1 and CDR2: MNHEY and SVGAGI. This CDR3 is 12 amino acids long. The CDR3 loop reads CVSRLAGGAQYF. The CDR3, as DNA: TGTGTCAGCAGACTAGCGGGAGGTGCGCAGTACTTC.

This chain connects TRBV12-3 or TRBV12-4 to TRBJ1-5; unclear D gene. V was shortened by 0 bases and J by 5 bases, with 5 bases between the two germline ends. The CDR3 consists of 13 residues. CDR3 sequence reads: CASSLARDQPQHF. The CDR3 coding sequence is TGTGCCAGCAGTTTAGCTCGGGATCAGCCCCAGCATTTT.

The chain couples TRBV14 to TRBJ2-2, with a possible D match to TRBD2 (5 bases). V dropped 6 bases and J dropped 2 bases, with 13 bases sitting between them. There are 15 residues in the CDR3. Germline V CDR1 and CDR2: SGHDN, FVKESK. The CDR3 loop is CASRSDGINTGELFF. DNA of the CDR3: TGTGCCAGCAGATCTGACGGGATTAACACCGGGGAGCTGTTTTTT.

The chain's CDR3 is CAPQGVVVQPQHF. The CDR3 DNA follows: TGTGCCCCTCAGGGGGTTGTCGTCCAGCCCCAGCATTTT. This chain links TRBV12-3 or TRBV12-4 with TRBJ1-5; 7 bases align to TRBD1. The ends lost 11 bases at V and 7 bases at J; junction bases unmatched: 11. CDR3 length equals 13 residues.

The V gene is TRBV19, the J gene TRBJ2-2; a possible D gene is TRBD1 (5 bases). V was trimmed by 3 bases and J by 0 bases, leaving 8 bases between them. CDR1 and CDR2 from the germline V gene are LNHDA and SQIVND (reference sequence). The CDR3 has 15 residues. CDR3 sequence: CASSIWGANTGELFF. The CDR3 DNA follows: TGTGCCAGTAGTATTTGGGGCGCGAACACCGGGGAGCTGTTTTTT.

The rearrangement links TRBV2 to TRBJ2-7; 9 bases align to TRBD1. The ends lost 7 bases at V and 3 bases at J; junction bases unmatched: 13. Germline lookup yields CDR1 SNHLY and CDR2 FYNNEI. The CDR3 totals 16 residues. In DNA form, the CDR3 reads TGTGCCAGCACCCGAGGGGGACAGGGAGGGAACTACGAGCAGTACTTC. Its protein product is CASTRGGQGGNYEQYF.